These 8 T cell receptor beta chains came from one sample sequenced in a study of blood T cell repertoires in COVID-19. Some clones are missing from TCRdb's copy, which holds only in-frame ones; the method was immunoSEQ multiplex PCR. Of some 700,000 clones in the sample, approximately 90% were seen once. The sequenced sample was peripheral blood. The receptors derive from a woman aged 18-35 years with acute or convalescent COVID-19.

The chain joins TRBV19 to TRBJ1-1; no clear D gene. The germline V and J ends were trimmed by 2 bases and 1 base, with 8 bases remaining between them. CDR3 length equals 14 residues. Germline V gene sequence: CDR1 LNHDA, CDR2 SQIVND (reference sequence). In nucleotides, the CDR3 is TGTGCCAGTAGTATACAGGCTTCGAACACTGAAGCTTTCTTT. It encodes CASSIQASNTEAFF.

V gene TRBV6-6 combines with J gene TRBJ2-7; no definite D call. Germline assignment: CDR1 MNHNY and CDR2 SVGAGI (reference sequence). V was cut by 3 bases and J by 1 base, with 10 bases left in between. This CDR3 is 14 amino acids long. This chain's CDR3 is CASSYEAVSYEQYF. The CDR3 DNA sequence: TGTGCCAGCAGTTATGAGGCAGTGTCCTACGAGCAGTACTTC.

This sequence joins TRBV6-5 and TRBJ1-1, with TRBD1 as a possible D gene (5 bases). Trimming removed 0 bases at V and 8 bases at J, with 10 bases between. The CDR3 spans 13 residues. Germline assignment: CDR1 MNHEY and CDR2 SVGAGI. CDR3 residues: CASSYSVRTEAFF. DNA of the CDR3: TGTGCCAGCAGTTACTCAGTGAGGACAGAAGCTTTCTTT.

This clone occurred once. The chain combines TRBV11-2 with TRBJ2-7; TRBD1 is a possible D gene (5 bases). Trimming took off 6 bases at V and 2 bases at J, with 23 bases between the two ends. This CDR3 contains 17 residues. Germline CDR1 and CDR2: SGHAT and FQNNGV. CDR3 sequence: CASRAVGQSISTYEQYF. The CDR3 DNA reads TGTGCCAGCAGGGCAGTGGGGCAGTCGATATCTACCTACGAGCAGTACTTC.

This chain joins TRBV21-1 and TRBJ2-7; whether TRBD1, the table's D call, matches the DNA was not checked. TRBV21-1 is a documented pseudogene. There are 18 residues in the CDR3. In nucleotides, the CDR3 is TGTGCCAGCAGCAAAGAAGGGGGCCCAACCCTCCCAAGCTACGAGCAGTACTTC. Translation gives CASSKEGGPTLPSYEQYF.

The rearrangement joins TRBV28 to TRBJ1-2, with D possibly being TRBD1 (5 bases). Germline V gene data show CDR1 as MDHEN and CDR2 as SYDVKM. Trimming removed 8 bases from V and 4 bases from J, with 11 bases in between. This CDR3 has 12 amino acids. CDR3 DNA: TGTGCCAGCTCGACAGAGAGCTATGGCTACACCTTC. Amino acids: CASSTESYGYTF.

The chain combines TRBV5-5 with TRBJ1-1; a possible D gene is TRBD1 (5 bases). The CDR3 consists of 15 residues. Per germline, CDR1 SGHKS and CDR2 YYEKEE (reference sequence). V was shortened by 0 bases and J by 3 bases, with 12 bases between the two germline ends. The DNA of the CDR3 is TGTGCCAGCAGCTTGGGGGGGACTTGGTACACTGAAGCTTTCTTT. It specifies CASSLGGTWYTEAFF.

The V and J genes are TRBV5-1 and TRBJ1-2; 11 nucleotides line up with TRBD1. Losses at the gene ends were 2 bases for V and 1 base for J; bases not matched to a gene: 10. Per the germline V gene, CDR1 is SGHRS and CDR2 is YFSETQ. This CDR3 is 18 amino acids long. The CDR3 DNA reads as TGCGCCAGCAGCTTACCCGGACAGGGGGCAGGGAATAACTATGGCTACACCTTC. It yields the protein CASSLPGQGAGNNYGYTF.